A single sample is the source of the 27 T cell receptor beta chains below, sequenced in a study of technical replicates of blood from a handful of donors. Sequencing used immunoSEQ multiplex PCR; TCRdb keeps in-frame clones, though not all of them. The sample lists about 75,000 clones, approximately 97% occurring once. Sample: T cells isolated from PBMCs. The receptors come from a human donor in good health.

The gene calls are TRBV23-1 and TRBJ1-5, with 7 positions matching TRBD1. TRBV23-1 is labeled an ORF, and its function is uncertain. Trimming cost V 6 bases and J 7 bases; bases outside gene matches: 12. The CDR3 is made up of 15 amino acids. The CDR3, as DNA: TGCGCCAGCAGAAGCAACAGACAGGGAGGCCAGCCCCAGCATTTT. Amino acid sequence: CASRSNRQGGQPQHF.

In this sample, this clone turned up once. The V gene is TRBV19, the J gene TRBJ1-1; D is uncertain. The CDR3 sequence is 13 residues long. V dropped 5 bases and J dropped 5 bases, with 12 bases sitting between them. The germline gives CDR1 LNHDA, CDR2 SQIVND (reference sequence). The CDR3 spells CASSYRVGTEAFF. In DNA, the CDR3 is TGTGCCAGTAGTTACCGGGTCGGGACTGAAGCTTTCTTT.

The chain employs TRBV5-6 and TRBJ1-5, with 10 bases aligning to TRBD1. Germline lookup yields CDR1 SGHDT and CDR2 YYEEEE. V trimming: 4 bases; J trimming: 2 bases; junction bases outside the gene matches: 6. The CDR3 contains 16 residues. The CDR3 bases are TGTGCCAGCAGCCATGGGACAGGGGACGGCAATCAGCCCCAGCATTTT. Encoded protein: CASSHGTGDGNQPQHF.

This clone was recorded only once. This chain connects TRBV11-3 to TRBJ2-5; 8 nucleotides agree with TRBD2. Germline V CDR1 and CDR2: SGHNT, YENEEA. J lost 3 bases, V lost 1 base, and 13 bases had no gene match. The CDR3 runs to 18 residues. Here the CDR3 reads CASSLASSGPMKEETQYF. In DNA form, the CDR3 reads TGTGCCAGCAGCTTAGCATCTAGCGGGCCGATGAAGGAAGAGACCCAGTACTTC.

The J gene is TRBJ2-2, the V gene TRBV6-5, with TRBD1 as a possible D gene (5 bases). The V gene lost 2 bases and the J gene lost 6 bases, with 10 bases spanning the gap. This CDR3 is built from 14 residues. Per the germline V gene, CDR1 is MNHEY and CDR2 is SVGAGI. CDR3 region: CASSYVDSPGELFF. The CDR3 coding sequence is TGTGCCAGCAGTTACGTCGACAGTCCCGGGGAGCTGTTTTTT.

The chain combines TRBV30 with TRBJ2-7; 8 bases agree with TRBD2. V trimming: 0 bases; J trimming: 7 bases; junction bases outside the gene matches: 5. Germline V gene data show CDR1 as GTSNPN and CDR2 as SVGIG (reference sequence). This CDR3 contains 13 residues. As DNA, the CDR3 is TGTGCCTGGAGTGTCGGGGGGGCCGGGGAGCAGTACTTC. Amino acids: CAWSVGGAGEQYF.

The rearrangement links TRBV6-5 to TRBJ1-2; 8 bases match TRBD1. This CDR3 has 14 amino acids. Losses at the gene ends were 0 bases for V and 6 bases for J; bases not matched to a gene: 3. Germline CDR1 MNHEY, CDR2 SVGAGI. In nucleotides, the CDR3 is TGTGCCAGCAGTTACTCCGGACAGGGTAATGGCTACACCTTC. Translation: CASSYSGQGNGYTF.

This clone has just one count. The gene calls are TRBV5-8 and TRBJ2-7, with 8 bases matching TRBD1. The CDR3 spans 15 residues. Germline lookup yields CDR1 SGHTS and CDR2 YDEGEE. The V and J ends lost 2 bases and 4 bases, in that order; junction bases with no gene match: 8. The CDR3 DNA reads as TGTGCCAGCAGCTTCCTCTCCACAGGGGGTTACGAGCAGTACTTC. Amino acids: CASSFLSTGGYEQYF.

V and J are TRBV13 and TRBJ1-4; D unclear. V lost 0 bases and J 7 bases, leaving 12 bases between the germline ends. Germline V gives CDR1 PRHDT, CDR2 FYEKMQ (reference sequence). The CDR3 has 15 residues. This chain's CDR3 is CASSLGARAGEKLFF. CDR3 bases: TGTGCCAGCAGCTTAGGCGCGAGAGCCGGTGAAAAACTGTTTTTT.

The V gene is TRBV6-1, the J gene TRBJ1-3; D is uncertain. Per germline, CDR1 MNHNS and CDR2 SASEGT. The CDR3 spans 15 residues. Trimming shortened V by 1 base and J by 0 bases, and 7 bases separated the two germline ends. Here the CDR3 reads CASSEVWLSGNTIYF. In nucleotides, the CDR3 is TGTGCCAGCAGTGAAGTTTGGCTCTCTGGAAACACCATATATTTT.

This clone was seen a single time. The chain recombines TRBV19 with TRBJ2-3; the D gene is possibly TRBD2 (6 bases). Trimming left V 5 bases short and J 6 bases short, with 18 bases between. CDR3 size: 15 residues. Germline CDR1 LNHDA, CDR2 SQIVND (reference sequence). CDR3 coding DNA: TGTGCCAGTAGTTTAAGACTAGGTCCCCGGGATACGCAGTATTTT. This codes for CASSLRLGPRDTQYF.

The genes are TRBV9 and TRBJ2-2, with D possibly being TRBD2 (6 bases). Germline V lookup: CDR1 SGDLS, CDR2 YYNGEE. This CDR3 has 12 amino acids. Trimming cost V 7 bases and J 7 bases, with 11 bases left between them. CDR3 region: CASAWRDGELFF. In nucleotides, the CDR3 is TGTGCCAGCGCCTGGAGGGACGGGGAGCTGTTTTTT. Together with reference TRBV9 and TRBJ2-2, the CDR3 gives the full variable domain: DSGVTQTPKHLITATGQRVTLRCSPRSGDLSVYWYQQSLDQGLQFLIQYYNGEERAKGNILERFSAQQFPDLHSELNLSSLELGDSALYFCASAWRDGELFFGEGSRLTVL.

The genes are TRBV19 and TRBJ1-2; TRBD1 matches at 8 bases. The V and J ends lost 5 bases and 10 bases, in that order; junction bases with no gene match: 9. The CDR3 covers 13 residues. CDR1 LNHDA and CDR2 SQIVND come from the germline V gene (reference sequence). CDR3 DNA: TGTGCCAGTAGTCAGGACAGGGAGAGCAACTACACCTTC. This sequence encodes CASSQDRESNYTF.

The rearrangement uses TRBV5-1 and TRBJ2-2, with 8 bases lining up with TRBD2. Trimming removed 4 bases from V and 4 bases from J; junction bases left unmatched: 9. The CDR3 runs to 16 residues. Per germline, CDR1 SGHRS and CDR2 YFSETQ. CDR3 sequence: CASSAPMAGGTGELFF. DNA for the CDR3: TGCGCCAGCAGCGCACCCATGGCGGGAGGCACCGGGGAGCTGTTTTTT.

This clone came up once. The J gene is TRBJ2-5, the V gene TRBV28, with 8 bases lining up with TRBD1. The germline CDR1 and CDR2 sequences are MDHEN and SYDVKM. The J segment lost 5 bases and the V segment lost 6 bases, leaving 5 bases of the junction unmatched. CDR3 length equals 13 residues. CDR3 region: CASSRQGLETQYF. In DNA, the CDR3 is TGTGCCAGCAGCCGACAGGGGTTGGAGACCCAGTACTTC.

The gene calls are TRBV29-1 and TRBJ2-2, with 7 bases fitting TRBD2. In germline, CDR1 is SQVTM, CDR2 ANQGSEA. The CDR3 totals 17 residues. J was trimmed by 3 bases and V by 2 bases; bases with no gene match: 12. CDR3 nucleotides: TGCAGCGTTGAAAAGGACTCGGGCGGGAGATACACCGGGGAGCTGTTTTTT. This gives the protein CSVEKDSGGRYTGELFF.

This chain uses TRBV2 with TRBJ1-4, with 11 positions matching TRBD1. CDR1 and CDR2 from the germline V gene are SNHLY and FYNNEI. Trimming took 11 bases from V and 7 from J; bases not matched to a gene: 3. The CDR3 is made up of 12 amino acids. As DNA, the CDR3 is TGTGCCGGACAGGGGGCTGGTGAAAAACTGTTTTTT. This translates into CAGQGAGEKLFF.

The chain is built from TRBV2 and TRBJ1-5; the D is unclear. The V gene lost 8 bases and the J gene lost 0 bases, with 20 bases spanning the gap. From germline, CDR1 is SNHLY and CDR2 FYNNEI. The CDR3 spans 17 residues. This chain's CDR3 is CASWGGTGSYSNQPQHF. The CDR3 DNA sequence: TGTGCCAGCTGGGGAGGAACGGGATCGTATAGCAATCAGCCCCAGCATTTT. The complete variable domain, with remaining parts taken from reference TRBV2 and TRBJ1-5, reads EPEVTQTPSHQVTQMGQEVILRCVPISNHLYFYWYRQILGQKVEFLVSFYNNEISEKSEIFDDQFSVERPDGSNFTLKIRSTKLEDSAMYFCASWGGTGSYSNQPQHFGDGTRLSIL.

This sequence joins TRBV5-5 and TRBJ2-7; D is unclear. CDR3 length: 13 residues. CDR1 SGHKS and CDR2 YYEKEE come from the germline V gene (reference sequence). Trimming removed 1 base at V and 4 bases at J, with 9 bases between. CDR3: CASSLTVWYEQYF. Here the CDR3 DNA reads TGTGCCAGCAGCTTGACAGTTTGGTACGAGCAGTACTTC.

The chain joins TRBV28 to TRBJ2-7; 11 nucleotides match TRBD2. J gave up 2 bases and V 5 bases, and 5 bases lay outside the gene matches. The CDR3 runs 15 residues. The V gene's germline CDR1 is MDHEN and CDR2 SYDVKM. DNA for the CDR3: TGTGCCAGCAGTCCGGTAGCGGGAGGGACCTACGAGCAGTACTTC. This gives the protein CASSPVAGGTYEQYF.

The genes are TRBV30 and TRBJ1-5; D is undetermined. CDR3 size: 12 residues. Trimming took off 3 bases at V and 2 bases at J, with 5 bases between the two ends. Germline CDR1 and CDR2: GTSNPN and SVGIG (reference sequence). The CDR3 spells CAWSVGNQPQHF. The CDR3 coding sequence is TGTGCCTGGAGCGTTGGCAATCAGCCCCAGCATTTT.

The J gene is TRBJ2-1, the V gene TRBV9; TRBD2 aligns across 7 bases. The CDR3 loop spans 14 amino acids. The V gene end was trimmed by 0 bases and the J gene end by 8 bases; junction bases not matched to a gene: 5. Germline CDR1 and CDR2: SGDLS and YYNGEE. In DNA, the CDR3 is TGTGCCAGCAGCGTAGTAGGGAGGGCCGATGAGCAGTTCTTC. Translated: CASSVVGRADEQFF.

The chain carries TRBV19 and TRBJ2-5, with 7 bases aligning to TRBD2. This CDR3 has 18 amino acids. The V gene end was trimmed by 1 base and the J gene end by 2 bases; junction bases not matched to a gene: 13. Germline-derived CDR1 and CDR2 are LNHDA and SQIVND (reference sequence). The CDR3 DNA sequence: TGTGCCAGTAGTATAGTTGAGGGAATAGCGGGTGAACAAGAGACCCAGTACTTC. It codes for CASSIVEGIAGEQETQYF. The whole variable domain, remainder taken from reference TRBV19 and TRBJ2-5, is DGGITQSPKYLFRKEGQNVTLSCEQNLNHDAMYWYRQDPGQGLRLIYYSQIVNDFQKGDIAEGYSVSREKKESFPLTVTSAQKNPTAFYLCASSIVEGIAGEQETQYFGPGTRLLVL.

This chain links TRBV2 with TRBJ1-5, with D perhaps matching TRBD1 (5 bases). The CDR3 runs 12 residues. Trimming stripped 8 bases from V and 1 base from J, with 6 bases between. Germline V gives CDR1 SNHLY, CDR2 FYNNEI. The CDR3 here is CASGASNQPQHF. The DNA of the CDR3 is TGTGCCAGCGGGGCGAGCAATCAGCCCCAGCATTTT.

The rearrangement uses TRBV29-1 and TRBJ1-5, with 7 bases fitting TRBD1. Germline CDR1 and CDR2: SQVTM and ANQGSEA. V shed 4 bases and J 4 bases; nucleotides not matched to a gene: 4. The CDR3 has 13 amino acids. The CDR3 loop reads CSVGRGLNQPQHF. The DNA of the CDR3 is TGCAGCGTTGGGAGGGGGCTAAATCAGCCCCAGCATTTT.

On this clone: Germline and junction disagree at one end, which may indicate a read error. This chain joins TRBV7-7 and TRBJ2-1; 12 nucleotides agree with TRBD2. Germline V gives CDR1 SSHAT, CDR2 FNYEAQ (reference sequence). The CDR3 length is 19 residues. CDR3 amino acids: CASSLTPSGRGSSYNEQFF. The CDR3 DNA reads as TGTGCTAGCAGCTTAACCCCTAGCGGGAGGGGAAGCTCCTACAATGAGCAGTTCTTC.

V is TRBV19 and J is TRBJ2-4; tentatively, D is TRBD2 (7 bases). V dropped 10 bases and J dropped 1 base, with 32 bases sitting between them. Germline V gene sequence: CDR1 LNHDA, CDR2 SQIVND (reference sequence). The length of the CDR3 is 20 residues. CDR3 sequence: CATQEDSTSAGVEAKNIQYF. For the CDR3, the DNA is TGTGCCACCCAGGAGGACAGTACCTCGGCGGGAGTTGAGGCCAAAAACATTCAGTACTTC.